A single sample is the source of the 2 T cell receptor beta chains below, sequenced in a study of T cells in Graves' hyperthyroidism and ophthalmopathy. Researchers amplified the TCR beta CDR3 regions from RNA transcripts. First-round RT-PCR targeting the TCR CDR3 was performed with the HTBI primer set. TCRdb ran MiXCR on the multiplex PCR reads and lists one entry per CDR3 protein. The table shows approximately 530,000 distinct CDR3 sequences, with over 15% occurring only once. The sequenced material came from blood. The receptors were sampled from a woman younger than 35 with Graves' hyperthyroidism.

Only a few counts were recorded for this clonotype. The rearrangement links TRBV27 to TRBJ1-2; D uncertain. The CDR3 runs to 15 residues. Germline V gives CDR1 MNHEY, CDR2 SMNVEV (reference sequence). Trimming shortened V by 1 base and J by 4 bases, and 13 bases separated the two germline ends. The CDR3 protein is CASSLYGQALYGYTF. CDR3 bases: TGTGCCAGCAGTTTATACGGTCAAGCTCTCTATGGCTACACCTTC.

The chain carries TRBV30 and TRBJ1-6; D not resolved. This CDR3 is 13 amino acids long. Deletions cut 3 bases from V and 14 bases from J, with 17 bases between. CDR1 and CDR2 (germline): GTSNPN, SVGIG (reference sequence). CDR3 protein: CAWRQASASTLHF. The DNA for the CDR3 is TGTGCCTGGAGGCAGGCCTCTGCTTCTACCCTCCACTTT. Combining the CDR3 with reference TRBV30 and TRBJ1-6 gives the whole variable domain SQTIHQWPATLVQPVGSPLSLECTVEGTSNPNLYWYRQAAGRGLQLLFYSVGIGQISSEVPQNLSASRPQDRQFILSSKKLLLSDSGFYLCAWRQASASTLHFGNGTRLTVT.